These 30 T cell receptor beta chains came from one sample sequenced in a study of memory CD4+ T cells and cytomegalovirus serostatus. The table came from immunoSEQ multiplex PCR; TCRdb's copy has only in-frame clones and leaves some out. Of tens of thousands of clones listed, more than 75% are singletons. Single viable CD3+CD4+CD8-CD45RO+ cells were sorted as the memory CD4+ T cells. The specimen was memory CD4+ T cells from blood. All receptors derive from an adult in good health and CMV-seropositive.

The rearrangement links TRBV28 to TRBJ2-7, with 12 bases identical to TRBD2. This CDR3 region has 15 residues. Germline V gene sequence: CDR1 MDHEN, CDR2 SYDVKM. Unmatched junction bases numbered 5, after V lost 3 bases and J lost 5 bases. The CDR3 nucleotides are TGTGCCAGCAGTTTCCCTAGCGGGGGGGCCGACGAGCAGTACTTC. It codes for CASSFPSGGADEQYF.

The chain combines TRBV5-6 with TRBJ2-1, with 9 nucleotides matching TRBD1. Looked up from germline, CDR1 is SGHDT and CDR2 is YYEEEE. J lost 10 bases, V lost 0 bases, and 11 bases had no gene match. The CDR3 sequence is 16 residues long. Written as DNA, the CDR3 is TGTGCCAGCAGCTTGGAGCCGGGACAGGGAACGGACGAGCAGTTCTTC. Translated: CASSLEPGQGTDEQFF.

The chain couples TRBV27 to TRBJ2-7; TRBD2 matches 9 bases. The V segment lost 5 bases and the J segment 7 bases; nucleotides outside the gene matches: 9. This CDR3 spans 14 amino acids. Per germline, CDR1 MNHEY and CDR2 SMNVEV (reference sequence). For the CDR3, the DNA is TGTGCCAGCAGTCTCATAGCGGGAGTCTTTGAGCAGTACTTC. As protein: CASSLIAGVFEQYF.

In DNA, the CDR3 is TGTGCCAGCAGCTCCCGACAGGACACAGATACGCAGTATTTT. Its protein product is CASSSRQDTDTQYF. The chain recombines TRBV9 with TRBJ2-3; TRBD1 is a possible D gene (6 bases). Trimming cost V 4 bases and J 2 bases, with 11 bases left between them. The CDR3 has 14 amino acids. The germline CDR1 and CDR2 sequences are SGDLS and YYNGEE. Complete variable domain (other parts from reference TRBV9 and TRBJ2-3): DSGVTQTPKHLITATGQRVTLRCSPRSGDLSVYWYQQSLDQGLQFLIQYYNGEERAKGNILERFSAQQFPDLHSELNLSSLELGDSALYFCASSSRQDTDTQYFGPGTRLTVL.

This clone has only a few counts. V and J are TRBV19 and TRBJ1-2; maybe TRBD1 (5 bases). Germline V gene data show CDR1 as LNHDA and CDR2 as SQIVND (reference sequence). V gave up 6 bases and J gave up 1 base, with 6 bases separating them. This CDR3 has 12 amino acids. The CDR3 sequence: CASRTDNYGYTF. CDR3 DNA: TGTGCCAGTAGGACAGATAACTATGGCTACACCTTC.

The rearrangement uses TRBV6-6 and TRBJ2-5; D gene uncertain. The CDR3 covers 15 residues. Germline CDR1 and CDR2: MNHNY and SVGAGI (reference sequence). The V gene lost 2 bases and the J gene lost 0 bases, with 10 bases spanning the gap. CDR3 region: CASSYQYPYQETQYF. The CDR3 DNA is TGTGCCAGCAGTTACCAGTATCCGTACCAAGAGACCCAGTACTTC.

The rearrangement joins TRBV29-1 to TRBJ1-1; 7 positions agree with TRBD1. J gave up 4 bases and V 6 bases, and 11 bases lay outside the gene matches. The length of the CDR3 is 14 residues. Germline V gene sequence: CDR1 SQVTM, CDR2 ANQGSEA. Here the CDR3 DNA reads TGCAGCGTGAAAGGAGACCGGGACAGCACTGAAGCTTTCTTT. Encoded protein: CSVKGDRDSTEAFF.

The chain employs TRBV7-9 and TRBJ2-3, with 7 bases lining up with TRBD2. CDR3 size: 15 residues. The V gene end was trimmed by 5 bases and the J gene end by 4 bases; junction bases not matched to a gene: 9. Looked up from germline, CDR1 is SEHNR and CDR2 is FQNEAQ (reference sequence). CDR3: CASSLDRGRSDTQYF. The CDR3 DNA is TGTGCCAGCAGCCTTGACCGCGGGAGATCAGATACGCAGTATTTT.

This clone was counted between two and nine times. The rearrangement joins TRBV12-5 to TRBJ2-1; 10 nucleotides align to TRBD2. From germline, CDR1 is LGHNT and CDR2 FRNRAP. The trim removed 4 bases at V and 6 bases at J, leaving 6 bases unmatched. The CDR3 loop spans 15 amino acids. This CDR3 reads CASGSGTSDGNEQFF. The DNA for the CDR3 is TGTGCTAGTGGTTCCGGGACTAGCGATGGCAATGAGCAGTTCTTC.

V is TRBV6-1 and J is TRBJ2-7, with D perhaps TRBD1 (5 bases). CDR1 is MNHNS and CDR2 is SASEGT in the germline V gene. This CDR3 is built from 14 residues. V dropped 8 bases and J dropped 0 bases, with 14 bases sitting between them. CDR3 DNA sequence: TGTGCCAGCGGATGGGGCGAAAGCTCCTACGAGCAGTACTTC. This encodes CASGWGESSYEQYF.

This clone has just one count. The chain links TRBV6-5 to TRBJ2-7; D assignment may be TRBD1 or TRBD2 (6 bases each). V was clipped by 0 bases and J by 4 bases, with 16 bases between them. The CDR3 extends over 16 amino acids. Germline lookup yields CDR1 MNHEY and CDR2 SVGAGI. Here the CDR3 reads CASSYSRWGAVYEQYF. CDR3 bases: TGTGCCAGCAGTTACTCGCGATGGGGGGCGGTTTACGAGCAGTACTTC.

This clone occurred a few times. The CDR3 bases are TGTGCCAGCAGTCCCACCGCGGGGGATAATGAAAAACTGTTTTTT. Its protein is CASSPTAGDNEKLFF. The genes are TRBV6-5 and TRBJ1-4; D might be TRBD1 (5 bases). With 5 bases removed from V and 4 bases from J, the gap between germline ends came to 14 bases. CDR1 is MNHEY and CDR2 is SVGAGI in the germline V gene. The CDR3 runs to 15 residues.

The V and J genes are TRBV7-2 and TRBJ1-1; D may be TRBD1 (5 bases). Germline lookup yields CDR1 SGHTA and CDR2 FQGNSA. Trimming cost V 5 bases and J 1 base, with 11 bases left between them. There are 14 residues in the CDR3. The CDR3 coding sequence is TGTGCCAGCAGCAAAGGGAGGGGGAACACTGAAGCTTTCTTT. Residues: CASSKGRGNTEAFF. Full variable domain (remainder filled in from reference TRBV7-2 and TRBJ1-1): GAGVSQSPSNKVTEKGKDVELRCDPISGHTALYWYRQSLGQGLEFLIYFQGNSAPDKSGLPSDRFSAERTGGSVSTLTIQRTQQEDSAVYLCASSKGRGNTEAFFGQGTRLTVV.

The chain links TRBV5-4 to TRBJ2-7; 13 bases match TRBD2. This CDR3 is built from 16 residues. Per germline, CDR1 SGHNT and CDR2 YYREEE (reference sequence). V was clipped by 0 bases and J by 5 bases; unmatched bases: 5. The CDR3 nucleotides are TGTGCCAGCAGCTTGGCCGTGGGACTAGCGGGGAACGAGCAGTACTTC. This sequence encodes CASSLAVGLAGNEQYF.

The J gene is TRBJ2-7, the V gene TRBV7-2, with D tentatively TRBD1 (5 bases). Trimming shortened V by 1 base and J by 4 bases, and 8 bases separated the two germline ends. Germline CDR1 SGHTA, CDR2 FQGNSA. CDR3 length: 13 amino acids. In nucleotides, the CDR3 is TGTGCCAGCAGCTTAGGCACAGGATACGAGCAGTACTTC. Its protein product is CASSLGTGYEQYF.

The chain recombines TRBV5-1 with TRBJ2-3; tentative D call: TRBD2 (6 bases). The CDR3 extends over 16 amino acids. The germline CDR1 and CDR2 sequences are SGHRS and YFSETQ. V lost 0 bases and J lost 0, with 11 bases in between. CDR3 DNA: TGCGCCAGCAGCTTGGGTAGCGGCCCTAGCACAGATACGCAGTATTTT. This gives the protein CASSLGSGPSTDTQYF.

The genes are TRBV5-4 and TRBJ2-5; TRBD1 aligns across 11 bases. Germline V gene lookup returns CDR1 SGHNT and CDR2 YYREEE (reference sequence). The CDR3 contains 14 residues. V trimming: 3 bases; J trimming: 4 bases; junction bases outside the gene matches: 2. The CDR3, as DNA: TGTGCCAGCAGCTCGGGACAGGGGGTAGAGACCCAGTACTTC. Translated: CASSSGQGVETQYF.

This clone has only a few counts. The chain combines TRBV5-6 with TRBJ1-1; D is unclear. There are 12 residues in the CDR3. The V end lost 0 bases, the J end lost 11 bases, and 11 bases lay between the germline ends. Per germline, CDR1 SGHDT and CDR2 YYEEEE. The CDR3 loop reads CASSLAQDLAFF. The CDR3 DNA reads TGTGCCAGCAGCTTGGCGCAAGATTTGGCTTTCTTT.

The chain is built from TRBV11-3 and TRBJ2-1; D is perhaps TRBD2 (6 bases). The V gene lost 7 bases and the J gene lost 13 bases, with 20 bases spanning the gap. Germline CDR1 is SGHNT and CDR2 is YENEEA. The CDR3 is made up of 13 amino acids. CDR3 nucleotide sequence: TGTGCCAGCACCCTAGGAAGAGGAGGGGAACAGTTCTTC. Protein: CASTLGRGGEQFF.

The table lists this clone with a few counts. V is TRBV6-5 and J is TRBJ1-1, with D hard to call. Trimming pared 7 bases from V and 7 bases from J, leaving 19 bases between. The germline V gene encodes CDR1 MNHEY and CDR2 SVGAGI. This CDR3 is built from 14 residues. The CDR3 sequence: CASTAGEWVGEAFF. The CDR3 DNA follows: TGTGCCAGCACCGCGGGAGAGTGGGTTGGTGAAGCTTTCTTT.

The gene calls are TRBV4-3 and TRBJ2-7, with D tentatively TRBD1 or TRBD2 (5 bases each). V dropped 4 bases and J dropped 3 bases, with 22 bases sitting between them. CDR1 and CDR2 from the germline V gene are LGHNA and YSLEER. The CDR3 runs 17 residues. CDR3 DNA sequence: TGCGCCAGCAGCCGTCAAGAGTCGGGACCAGTGTACTACGAGCAGTACTTC. Its protein is CASSRQESGPVYYEQYF.

V usage is TRBV7-2 and J usage is TRBJ1-1; tentatively, D is TRBD1 (6 bases). This CDR3 comprises 15 residues. Trimming took 5 bases from V and 4 from J, leaving 17 bases between them. Germline CDR1 is SGHTA and CDR2 is FQGNSA. CDR3 coding DNA: TGTGCCAGCAGCCCCCGGGGGGGGGCGGGCACTGAAGCTTTCTTT. As protein: CASSPRGGAGTEAFF.

The J gene is TRBJ2-1, the V gene TRBV4-1; no firm D call. With 4 bases removed from V and 0 bases from J, the gap between germline ends came to 10 bases. Germline V gene lookup returns CDR1 MGHRA and CDR2 YSYEKL. CDR3 length: 15 residues. CDR3 nucleotides: TGCGCCAGCAGCCCTCAGGCCAGCTCCTACAATGAGCAGTTCTTC. It yields the protein CASSPQASSYNEQFF.

A note on this clone: The sample holds other DNA sequences that translate to the same CDR3. The chain carries TRBV7-3 and TRBJ2-5; a weak D match, TRBD1 (6 bases). CDR1 is SGHTA, CDR2 FQGTGA, per germline. V lost 3 bases, J lost 5 bases, and 10 bases lay in between. The CDR3 contains 13 residues. This CDR3 is CASSFAGEETQYF. The CDR3 DNA sequence: TGTGCCAGCAGCTTCGCAGGGGAGGAGACCCAGTACTTC.

This clone showed up just once. This chain links TRBV11-2 with TRBJ1-2; no firm D call. Germline-derived CDR1 and CDR2 are SGHAT and FQNNGV. This CDR3 has 15 amino acids. The V and J ends lost 1 base and 0 bases respectively, with 9 bases between them. The CDR3 DNA reads TGTGCCAGCAGCTTAGCGGGGATAGCTAACTATGGCTACACCTTC. Protein product: CASSLAGIANYGYTF.

This clone has only a few counts. This chain links TRBV7-2 with TRBJ1-6; D is undetermined. CDR1 is SGHTA and CDR2 is FQGNSA in the germline V gene. The CDR3 covers 14 residues. Trimming left V 3 bases short and J 7 bases short, with 10 bases between. DNA for the CDR3: TGTGCCAGCAGCTTCGGACGGGAAAATTCACCCCTCCACTTT. It is translated as CASSFGRENSPLHF.

This clone was counted between two and nine times. This chain joins TRBV7-2 and TRBJ1-1; D is unclear. Per the germline V gene, CDR1 is SGHTA and CDR2 is FQGNSA. This CDR3 has 14 residues. With 1 base removed from V and 7 bases from J, the gap between germline ends came to 13 bases. The CDR3, as DNA: TGTGCCAGCAGCTTAGGGCCCACCAGCCTTGAAGCTTTCTTT. Amino acids: CASSLGPTSLEAFF.

The V call is TRBV5-5, the J call TRBJ1-1; D gene unclear. Per germline, CDR1 SGHKS and CDR2 YYEKEE (reference sequence). Deletions cut 2 bases from V and 1 base from J, with 9 bases between. CDR3 length: 14 amino acids. CDR3 bases: TGTGCCAGCAGCTTTGGTCCGACGAACACTGAAGCTTTCTTT. The encoded protein is CASSFGPTNTEAFF.

The table lists this clone with a few counts. The V call is TRBV7-8, the J call TRBJ1-5, with D perhaps TRBD1 (5 bases). Looked up from germline, CDR1 is SGHVS and CDR2 is FQNEAQ. The CDR3 loop spans 13 amino acids. Trimming stripped 5 bases from V and 6 bases from J, with 11 bases between. CDR3 coding DNA: TGTGCCAGCAGCCTCCGCCAGGGTCAGCCCCAGCATTTT. Translation: CASSLRQGQPQHF.

J is TRBJ2-1 and V is TRBV4-1; TRBD2 matches 7 bases. The CDR3 is 15 residues long. The V and J ends lost 1 base and 4 bases, in that order; junction bases with no gene match: 4. Germline V gene sequence: CDR1 MGHRA, CDR2 YSYEKL. CDR3 protein: CASSQGTSSYNEQFF. The CDR3 coding sequence is TGCGCCAGCAGCCAAGGGACTAGTTCGTACAATGAGCAGTTCTTC.